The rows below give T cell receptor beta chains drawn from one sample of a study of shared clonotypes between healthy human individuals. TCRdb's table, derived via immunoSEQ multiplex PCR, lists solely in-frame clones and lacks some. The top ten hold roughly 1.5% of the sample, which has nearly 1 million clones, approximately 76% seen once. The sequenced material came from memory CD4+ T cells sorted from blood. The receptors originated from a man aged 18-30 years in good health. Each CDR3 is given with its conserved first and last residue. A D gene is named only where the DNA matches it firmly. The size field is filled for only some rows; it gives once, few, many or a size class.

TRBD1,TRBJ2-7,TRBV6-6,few,CASSYGLQGAYYEQYF,TGTGCCAGCAGTTACGGGCTCCAGGGGGCTTACTACGAGCAGTACTTC
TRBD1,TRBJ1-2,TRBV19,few,CASSIGEGTGVGYTF,TGTGCCAGTAGTATAGGAGAAGGGACAGGGGTTGGCTACACCTTC
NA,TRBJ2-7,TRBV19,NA,CASRVGGPGSYEQYF,TGTGCCAGTAGGGTTGGGGGCCCGGGGTCCTACGAGCAGTACTTC
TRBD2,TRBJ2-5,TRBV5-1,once,CASSGLAGAKTQYF,TGCGCCAGCAGCGGACTAGCGGGGGCAAAGACCCAGTACTTC
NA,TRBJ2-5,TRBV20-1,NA,CSAEGIETQYF,TGCAGTGCCGAGGGTATCGAGACCCAGTACTTC
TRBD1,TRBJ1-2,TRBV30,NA,CAWSMDRGTYGYTF,TGTGCCTGGAGTATGGACAGGGGAACCTATGGCTACACCTTC
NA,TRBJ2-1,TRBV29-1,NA,CSVGGRLADEQFF,TGCAGCGTGGGGGGGCGGCTAGCGGATGAGCAGTTCTTC
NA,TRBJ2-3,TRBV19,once,CASTADRSTDTQYF,TGTGCCAGTACAGCCGACAGAAGCACAGATACGCAGTATTTT
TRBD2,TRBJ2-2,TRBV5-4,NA,CASSRRLAGDTGELFF,TGTGCCAGCAGCAGAAGACTAGCGGGAGACACCGGGGAGCTGTTTTTT
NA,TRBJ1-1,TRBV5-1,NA,CASSLIQAGTEAFF,TGCGCCAGCAGCTTGATACAGGCCGGAACTGAAGCTTTCTTT
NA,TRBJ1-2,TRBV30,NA,CAWTSYAGIGGYTF,TGTGCCTGGACCTCCTACGCCGGTATAGGTGGCTACACCTTC
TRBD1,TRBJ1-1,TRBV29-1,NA,CSVRQGNGNTEAFF,TGCAGCGTCAGACAGGGGAACGGGAACACTGAAGCTTTCTTT
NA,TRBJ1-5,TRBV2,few,CASTKGVNQPQHF,TGTGCCAGCACAAAAGGCGTTAATCAGCCCCAGCATTTT
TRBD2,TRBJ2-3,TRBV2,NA,CASSENWLAGGRTDTQYF,TGTGCCAGCAGTGAAAATTGGCTAGCGGGGGGTAGGACAGATACGCAGTATTTT
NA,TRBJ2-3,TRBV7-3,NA,CASSLLGTDTQYF,TGTGCCAGCAGCTTGCTCGGCACAGATACGCAGTATTTT
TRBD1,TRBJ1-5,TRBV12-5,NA,CASGLTGGNQPQHF,TGTGCTAGTGGTTTGACAGGGGGCAATCAGCCCCAGCATTTT
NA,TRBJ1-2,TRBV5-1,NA,CASSAGANYGYTF,TGCGCCAGCAGTGCCGGAGCTAACTATGGCTACACCTTC
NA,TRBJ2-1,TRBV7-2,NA,CASSLVRVGEQFF,TGTGCCAGCAGCCTTGTCCGGGTGGGTGAGCAGTTCTTC
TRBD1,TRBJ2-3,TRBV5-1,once,CASSPRGTGGADTQYF,TGCGCCAGCAGCCCGAGGGGGACAGGAGGTGCGGATACGCAGTATTTT
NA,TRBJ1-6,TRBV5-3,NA,CAREGRAVYGNSPLHF,TGTGCCAGAGAAGGACGGGCGGTATACGGAAATTCACCCCTCCACTTT
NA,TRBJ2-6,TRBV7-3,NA,CASSLKTDTYGANVLTF,TGTGCCAGCAGCTTAAAGACAGACACGTACGGGGCCAACGTCCTGACTTTC
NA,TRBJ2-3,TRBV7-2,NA,CASSWGLSSTDTQYF,TGTGCCAGCAGCTGGGGACTCTCTAGCACAGATACGCAGTATTTT
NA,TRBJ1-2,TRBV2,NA,CASSEFESLGYTF,TGTGCCAGCAGTGAATTCGAGAGTCTCGGCTACACCTTC
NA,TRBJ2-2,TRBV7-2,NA,CASSFGAKNTGELFF,TGTGCCAGCAGCTTCGGGGCCAAGAACACCGGGGAGCTGTTTTTT
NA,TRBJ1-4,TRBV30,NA,CAWSSMQGTKNEKLFF,TGTGCCTGGAGTTCTATGCAGGGGACCAAAAATGAAAAACTGTTTTTT
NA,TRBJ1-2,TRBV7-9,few,CASSPKAGIGGYTF,TGTGCCAGCAGCCCAAAGGCAGGAATAGGAGGCTACACCTTC
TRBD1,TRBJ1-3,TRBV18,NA,CASSEDRNSGNTIYF,TGTGCCAGCTCAGAGGACAGGAACTCTGGAAACACCATATATTTT
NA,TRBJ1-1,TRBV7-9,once,CASSPHSFTNTEAFF,TGTGCCAGCAGCCCCCACTCATTCACGAACACTGAAGCTTTCTTT
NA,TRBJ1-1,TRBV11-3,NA,CASSFDSTMNTEAFF,TGTGCCAGCAGCTTCGATTCAACCATGAACACTGAAGCTTTCTTT
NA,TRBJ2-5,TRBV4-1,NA,CASSQAVGFSKYF,TGCGCCAGCAGCCAAGCGGTAGGCTTCTCCAAGTACTTC
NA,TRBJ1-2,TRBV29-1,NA,CSVEPASRADGYTF,TGCAGCGTTGAACCCGCCTCGAGGGCTGACGGCTACACCTTC
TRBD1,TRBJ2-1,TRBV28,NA,CASSSLQGDHYNEQFF,TGTGCCAGCAGTTCTCTCCAGGGGGATCACTACAATGAGCAGTTCTTC
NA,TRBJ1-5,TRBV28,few,CASSVTLNQPQHF,TGTGCCAGCAGTGTAACATTGAATCAGCCCCAGCATTTT
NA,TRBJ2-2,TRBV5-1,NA,CASSSSHRVVTGELFF,TGCGCCAGCAGCTCCTCCCACAGGGTGGTCACCGGGGAGCTGTTTTTT
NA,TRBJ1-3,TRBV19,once,CASRPGGGNLGNTIYF,TGTGCCAGTAGACCCGGTGGGGGTAACCTCGGAAACACCATATATTTT
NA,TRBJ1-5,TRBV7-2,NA,CASSLGTTNQPQHF,TGTGCCAGCAGCTTAGGAACAACCAATCAGCCCCAGCATTTT
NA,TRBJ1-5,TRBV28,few,CASYLGGGNQPQHF,TGTGCCAGCTACCTCGGGGGGGGCAATCAGCCCCAGCATTTT
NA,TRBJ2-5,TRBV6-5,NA,CASKGMRETQYF,TGTGCCAGCAAAGGGATGAGAGAGACCCAGTACTTC
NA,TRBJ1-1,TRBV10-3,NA,CAISDSNRGLGTEAFF,TGTGCCATCAGTGACTCCAACCGGGGGCTCGGCACTGAAGCTTTCTTT
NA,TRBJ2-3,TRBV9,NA,CASSPTTKGGRSSTDTQYF,TGTGCCAGCAGCCCCACGACTAAAGGAGGACGCTCTAGCACAGATACGCAGTATTTT
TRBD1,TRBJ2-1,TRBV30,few,CAWTRQGMVGEQFF,TGTGCCTGGACACGACAGGGGATGGTGGGTGAGCAGTTCTTC
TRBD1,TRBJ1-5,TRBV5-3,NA,CARTGQGQAPRPQHF,TGTGCCAGAACCGGACAGGGACAAGCGCCTCGTCCCCAGCATTTT
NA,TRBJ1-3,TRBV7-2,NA,CASSFIQGSGNTIYF,TGTGCCAGCAGCTTCATCCAGGGCTCTGGAAACACCATATATTTT
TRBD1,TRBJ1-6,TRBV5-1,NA,CASSLRPGTGSGNSPLHF,TGCGCCAGCAGCCTTCGTCCCGGGACAGGGTCGGGTAATTCACCCCTCCACTTT
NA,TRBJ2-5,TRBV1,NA,CTSSQEGGETQYF,TGCACCAGCAGCCAAGAGGGTGGCGAGACCCAGTACTTC
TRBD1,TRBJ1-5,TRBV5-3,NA,CARSVDRGLGQPQHF,TGTGCCAGAAGCGTTGACAGGGGGCTGGGTCAGCCCCAGCATTTT